This is a list of T cell receptor beta chains from one sample in a study of shared T cell receptors in the human thymus. The assay was immunoSEQ multiplex PCR, and TCRdb's table has in-frame clones only and misses some. This table has 640,000 or so clones, approximately 89% appearing once. Another study also made use of these data, one on human thymus T cells.

The sequencing input was thymocytes. These TCRs come from a boy under three years old with a congenital heart defect. Each CDR3 is given with its conserved first and last residue. The order of the fields is CDR3 protein, CDR3 DNA, D gene, J gene, clone size, V gene. A D gene is named only where the DNA matches it firmly. Expanded clones are given a class, and other clones once, few, many or no size at all.

CDR3 protein: CASSPGRRGEKLFF
CDR3 DNA: TGTGCCAGCAGTCCCGGACGGAGGGGCGAAAAACTGTTTTTT
D gene: .
J gene: TRBJ1-4
clone size: .
V gene: TRBV27

CDR3 protein: CASSKGGATEAFF
CDR3 DNA: TGTGCCAGTAGTAAAGGTGGGGCCACTGAAGCTTTCTTT
D gene: .
J gene: TRBJ1-1
clone size: .
V gene: TRBV19

CDR3 protein: CASSPGGHEAFF
CDR3 DNA: TGTGCCAGCTCCCCGGGGGGGCATGAAGCTTTCTTT
D gene: .
J gene: TRBJ1-1
clone size: .
V gene: TRBV28

CDR3 protein: CASSSMPGLAGGADTQYF
CDR3 DNA: TGTGCCAGCAGTAGCATGCCGGGACTAGCGGGAGGGGCGGATACGCAGTATTTT
D gene: TRBD2
J gene: TRBJ2-3
clone size: .
V gene: TRBV27

CDR3 protein: CATSDREYEQYF
CDR3 DNA: TGCGCCACCAGCGACAGGGAATACGAGCAGTACTTC
D gene: TRBD1
J gene: TRBJ2-7
clone size: .
V gene: TRBV10-2

CDR3 protein: CASSARLPNSPLHF
CDR3 DNA: TGTGCCAGCAGCGCAAGACTGCCCAATTCCCCCCTCCACTTT
D gene: .
J gene: TRBJ1-6
clone size: .
V gene: TRBV9

CDR3 protein: CASIWGGQSTDTQYF
CDR3 DNA: TGTGCCAGCATCTGGGGGGGCCAAAGCACAGATACGCAGTATTTT
D gene: .
J gene: TRBJ2-3
clone size: .
V gene: TRBV7-2

CDR3 protein: CASSLGREYNEQFF
CDR3 DNA: TGTGCCAGCAGCTTGGGGCGGGAGTACAATGAGCAGTTCTTC
D gene: TRBD2
J gene: TRBJ2-1
clone size: .
V gene: TRBV7-6

CDR3 protein: CASGLVISRSEKLFF
CDR3 DNA: TGTGCTAGTGGTTTGGTAATTTCGCGGAGTGAAAAACTGTTTTTT
D gene: .
J gene: TRBJ1-4
clone size: .
V gene: TRBV12-5

CDR3 protein: CASTPKSWDRDKETQYF
CDR3 DNA: TGCGCCAGCACCCCGAAATCTTGGGACAGGGATAAAGAGACCCAGTACTTC
D gene: TRBD1
J gene: TRBJ2-5
clone size: .
V gene: TRBV5-1

CDR3 protein: CASSLGRNNEQFF
CDR3 DNA: TGTGCCAGCAGCTTAGGGCGGAACAATGAGCAGTTCTTC
D gene: .
J gene: TRBJ2-1
clone size: .
V gene: TRBV13

CDR3 protein: CASSPGTRIYEQYF
CDR3 DNA: TGTGCCAGCAGCCCGGGGACTAGGATCTACGAGCAGTACTTC
D gene: TRBD2
J gene: TRBJ2-7
clone size: .
V gene: TRBV5-4

CDR3 protein: CASTREGRTTFGELFF
CDR3 DNA: TGTGCCAGTACTAGGGAGGGTAGAACTACCTTTGGGGAGCTGTTTTTT
D gene: TRBD2
J gene: TRBJ2-2
clone size: .
V gene: TRBV19

CDR3 protein: CASGFRDMNTEAFF
CDR3 DNA: TGTGCTAGTGGTTTTCGGGACATGAACACTGAAGCTTTCTTT
D gene: .
J gene: TRBJ1-1
clone size: .
V gene: TRBV12-5

CDR3 protein: CASSLETGQGIANIQYF
CDR3 DNA: TGTGCCAGCAGCTTGGAAACGGGACAGGGGATAGCAAACATTCAGTACTTC
D gene: TRBD1
J gene: TRBJ2-4
clone size: .
V gene: TRBV7-9

CDR3 protein: CASSDLRGDNYGYTF
CDR3 DNA: TGTGCCAGCAGCGATCTGCGGGGGGATAACTATGGCTACACCTTC
D gene: .
J gene: TRBJ1-2
clone size: .
V gene: TRBV9

CDR3 protein: CASSLLLAGGLNEQFF
CDR3 DNA: TGTGCCAGCAGCCTACTACTAGCGGGGGGGCTCAATGAGCAGTTCTTC
D gene: TRBD2
J gene: TRBJ2-1
clone size: few
V gene: TRBV6-6

CDR3 protein: CASSIAYRGRTEAFF
CDR3 DNA: TGTGCCAGTAGTATAGCTTACCGGGGGAGAACTGAAGCTTTCTTT
D gene: .
J gene: TRBJ1-1
clone size: .
V gene: TRBV19

CDR3 protein: CVRSSTDTQYF
CDR3 DNA: TGTGTTCGGAGTAGCACAGATACGCAGTATTTT
D gene: .
J gene: TRBJ2-3
clone size: .
V gene: TRBV6-5

CDR3 protein: CASSSRRAGQRANVLTF
CDR3 DNA: TGTGCCAGCAGCTCCCGCAGGGCCGGCCAACGGGCCAACGTCCTGACTTTC
D gene: .
J gene: TRBJ2-6
clone size: .
V gene: TRBV7-8

CDR3 protein: CASSPPGLAGRGQETQYF
CDR3 DNA: TGTGCCAGCTCACCACCGGGACTAGCGGGACGGGGGCAAGAGACCCAGTACTTC
D gene: TRBD2
J gene: TRBJ2-5
clone size: .
V gene: TRBV18

CDR3 protein: CASSLGQGLAEAFF
CDR3 DNA: TGTGCCAGCAGCTTAGGGCAGGGGCTCGCTGAAGCTTTCTTT
D gene: .
J gene: TRBJ1-1
clone size: .
V gene: TRBV7-9

CDR3 protein: CASSAPGQGLPIEQYF
CDR3 DNA: TGTGCCAGCAGCGCCCCGGGACAGGGCCTCCCCATCGAGCAGTACTTC
D gene: TRBD1
J gene: TRBJ2-7
clone size: .
V gene: TRBV7-9

CDR3 protein: CASGQGGADTQYF
CDR3 DNA: TGCGCCAGCGGACAGGGGGGCGCAGATACGCAGTATTTT
D gene: TRBD1
J gene: TRBJ2-3
clone size: .
V gene: TRBV5-1